This note documents a single T cell receptor (beta chain) sequence. Antigen specificity is unknown. The CDR3 is 15 residues long. Germline-derived CDR1 and CDR2 are SGHNT and YYREEE (reference sequence). 5'RACE template switching with UMIs generated TCR beta cDNA. TCRdb re-called the 5' RACE reads and shows each CDR3 protein once, DNA omitted. The table lists approximately 110,000 distinct CDR3 sequences. This record comes from a study of T cells expressing NK-cell markers. Study background: Sequenced donors, eight in total, included seven who were HCMV-seropositive and one who was seronegative. Study-level points and caveats: NKG2C+ dominant clonotypes from 5 or 6 donors made up about 1.0-7.5% of CD8+ T cells. These clonotypes, the leaders elsewhere, also led the CD3+CD56-NKG2C+ fraction in a handful of donors.

This receptor was taken from a woman between 18 and 70 years old in good health. V and J are TRBV5-4 and TRBJ2-7; TCRdb designates TRBD2, a call that cannot be tested without DNA. Sequenced sample: blood T cells: a sorted CD56 or NKG2C T cell subset, CD4+ or CD8+ T cells, or bulk PBMC T cells (not recorded which). This CDR3 is CASSWGPGRSYEQYF.